This TCR beta chain appears in the sequencing data of a study of T cell changes during pregnancy in multiple sclerosis. The protocol was immunoSEQ multiplex PCR, while the TCRdb copy is restricted to in-frame clones and leaves out a portion. The table includes tens of thousands of clones, 86% detected once. This CDR3 is built from 15 residues. V was cut by 2 bases and J by 0 bases, with 8 bases left in between. Looked up from germline, CDR1 is SEHNR and CDR2 is FQNEAQ (reference sequence). The chain links TRBV7-9 to TRBJ1-3; D remains unclear. The sequence came from a female donor in good health, enrolled as a control in a pregnancy study. Sequenced here: CD4+ T cells from peripheral blood mononuclear cells, sampled in the first trimester of pregnancy. Here the CDR3 DNA reads TGTGCCAGCAGCTTAATGGCCAGCTCTGGAAACACCATATATTTT. Amino acids: CASSLMASSGNTIYF.